In this sample, the clone carrying this T cell receptor (beta chain) turned up a few times. Its specificity is not known. Germline-derived CDR1 and CDR2 are SGHRS and YFSETQ. The CDR3 is 15 residues long. Germline trimming cut 4 bases from V and 5 bases from J; bases unmatched to any gene: 5. PCR employed 60 Vbeta and 13 Jbeta primers. The data were produced by immunoSEQ multiplex PCR, yet TCRdb's version contains in-frame clones alone and is incomplete. The repertoire holds around 120,000 clones, roughly two thirds seen once, with approximately 1.5% in the top ten. The data originate from a study of cytomegalovirus exposure and HLA in healthy donors. Study outcomes and limitations: Published work reported that the classifier diagnosed cytomegalovirus status with high specificity and sensitivity. Later findings reportedly placed an Asian-associated ancestry cluster below the roughly 730-donor mean for N-insertions. The authors confirmed in vitro that a few CMV-associated chains were specific for CMV antigens.

This clonotype originated in a man in his thirties or forties in good health and CMV-seropositive. The rearrangement joins TRBV5-1 to TRBJ2-2; 10 nucleotides agree with TRBD1. Sequencing was done on a sample of PBMCs. CDR3 sequence: CASSLGQGGTGELFF. The CDR3 nucleotides read TGCGCCAGCAGCCTCGGACAGGGGGGGACCGGGGAGCTGTTTTTT.